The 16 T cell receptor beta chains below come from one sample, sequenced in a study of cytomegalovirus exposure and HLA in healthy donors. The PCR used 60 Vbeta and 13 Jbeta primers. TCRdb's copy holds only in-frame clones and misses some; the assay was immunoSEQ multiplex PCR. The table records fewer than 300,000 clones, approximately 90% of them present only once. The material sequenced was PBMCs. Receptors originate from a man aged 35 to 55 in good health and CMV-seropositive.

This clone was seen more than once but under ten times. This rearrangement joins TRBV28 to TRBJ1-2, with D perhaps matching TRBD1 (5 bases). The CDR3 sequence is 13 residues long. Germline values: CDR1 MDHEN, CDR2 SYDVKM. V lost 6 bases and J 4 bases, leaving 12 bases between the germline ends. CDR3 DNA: TGTGCCAGCAGGGCCCCTGACAGCTATGGCTACACCTTC. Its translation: CASRAPDSYGYTF.

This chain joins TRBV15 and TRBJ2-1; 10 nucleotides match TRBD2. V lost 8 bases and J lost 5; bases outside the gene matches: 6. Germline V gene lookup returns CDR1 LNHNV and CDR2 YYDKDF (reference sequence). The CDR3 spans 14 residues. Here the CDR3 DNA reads TGTGCCACCGGGAGACTAGCGGGTGACAATGAGCAGTTCTTC. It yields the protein CATGRLAGDNEQFF.

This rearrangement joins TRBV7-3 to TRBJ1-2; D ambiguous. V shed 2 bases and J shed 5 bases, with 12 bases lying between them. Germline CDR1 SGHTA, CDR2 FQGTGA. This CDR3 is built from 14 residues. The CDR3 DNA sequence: TGTGCCAGCAGCTTATCGGGTGCGGAATATGGCTACACCTTC. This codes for CASSLSGAEYGYTF.

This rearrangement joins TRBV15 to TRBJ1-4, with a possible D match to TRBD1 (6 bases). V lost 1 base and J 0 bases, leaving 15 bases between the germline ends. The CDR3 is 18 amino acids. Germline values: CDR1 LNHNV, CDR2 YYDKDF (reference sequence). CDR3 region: CATSRGTGSRSTNEKLFF. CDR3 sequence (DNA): TGTGCCACCAGCAGAGGAACAGGGAGCCGGTCAACTAATGAAAAACTGTTTTTT.

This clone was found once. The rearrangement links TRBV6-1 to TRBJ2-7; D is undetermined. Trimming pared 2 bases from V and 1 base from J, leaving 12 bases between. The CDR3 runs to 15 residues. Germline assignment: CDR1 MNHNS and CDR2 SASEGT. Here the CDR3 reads CASSENFVESYEQYF. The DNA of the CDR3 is TGTGCCAGCAGTGAAAATTTTGTGGAGTCCTACGAGCAGTACTTC.

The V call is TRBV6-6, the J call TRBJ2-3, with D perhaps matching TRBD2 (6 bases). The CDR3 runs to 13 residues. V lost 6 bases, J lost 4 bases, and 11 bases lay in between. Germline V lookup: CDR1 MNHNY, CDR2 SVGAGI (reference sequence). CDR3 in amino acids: CASSPGEADTQYF. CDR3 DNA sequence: TGTGCCAGCAGCCCCGGGGAGGCAGATACGCAGTATTTT.

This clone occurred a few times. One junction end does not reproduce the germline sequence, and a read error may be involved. CDR3 sequence (DNA): TGTGCTAGCAGTCATATAGCGGGCCTCCAAGAGACCCAGTACTTC. It codes for CASSHIAGLQETQYF. This rearrangement joins TRBV7-7 to TRBJ2-5, with 7 bases that match TRBD2. The CDR3 has 15 residues. Germline V gives CDR1 SSHAT, CDR2 FNYEAQ (reference sequence). The complete variable domain, with remaining parts taken from reference TRBV7-7 and TRBJ2-5, reads GAGVSQSPRYKVTKRGQDVTLRCDPISSHATLYWYQQALGQGPEFLTYFNYEAQPDKSGLPSDRFSAERPEGSISTLTIQRTEQRDSAMYRCASSHIAGLQETQYFGPGTRLLVL.

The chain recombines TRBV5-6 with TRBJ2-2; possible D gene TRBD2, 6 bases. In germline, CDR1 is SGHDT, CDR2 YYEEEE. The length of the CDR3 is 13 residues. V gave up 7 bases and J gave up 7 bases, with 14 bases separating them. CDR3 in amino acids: CASLIEAGGELFF. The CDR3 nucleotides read TGTGCCAGCCTAATAGAAGCGGGCGGGGAGCTGTTTTTT. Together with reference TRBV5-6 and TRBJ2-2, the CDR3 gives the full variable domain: DAGVTQSPTHLIKTRGQQVTLRCSPKSGHDTVSWYQQALGQGPQFIFQYYEEEERQRGNFPDRFSGHQFPNYSSELNVNALLLGDSALYLCASLIEAGGELFFGEGSRLTVL.

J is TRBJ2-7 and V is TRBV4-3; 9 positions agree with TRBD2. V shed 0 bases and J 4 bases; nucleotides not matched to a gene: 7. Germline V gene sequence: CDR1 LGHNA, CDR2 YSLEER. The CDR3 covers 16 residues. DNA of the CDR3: TGCGCCAGCAGCCAAGACCGGGCGGGGGGGTGGTACGAGCAGTACTTC. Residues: CASSQDRAGGWYEQYF.

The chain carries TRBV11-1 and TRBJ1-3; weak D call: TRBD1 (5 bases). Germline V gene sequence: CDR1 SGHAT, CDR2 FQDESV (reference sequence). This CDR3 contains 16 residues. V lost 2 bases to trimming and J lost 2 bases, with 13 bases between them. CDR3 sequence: CASSLSRTSTGNTIYF. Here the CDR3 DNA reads TGTGCCAGCAGCTTATCAAGGACATCTACTGGAAACACCATATATTTT.

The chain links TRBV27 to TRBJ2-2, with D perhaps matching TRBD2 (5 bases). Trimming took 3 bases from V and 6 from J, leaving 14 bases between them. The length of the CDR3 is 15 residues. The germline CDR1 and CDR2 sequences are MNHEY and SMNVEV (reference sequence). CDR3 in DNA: TGTGCCAGCAGTTTTTTAGCGAAGAGACCCGGGGAGCTGTTTTTT. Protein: CASSFLAKRPGELFF.

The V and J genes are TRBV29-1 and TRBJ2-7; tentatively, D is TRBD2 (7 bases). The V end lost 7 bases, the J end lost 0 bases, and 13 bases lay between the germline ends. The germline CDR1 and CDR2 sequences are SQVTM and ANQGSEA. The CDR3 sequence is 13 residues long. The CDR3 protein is CSAGGGPSYEQYF. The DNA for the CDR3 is TGCAGCGCGGGGGGCGGTCCCTCCTACGAGCAGTACTTC.

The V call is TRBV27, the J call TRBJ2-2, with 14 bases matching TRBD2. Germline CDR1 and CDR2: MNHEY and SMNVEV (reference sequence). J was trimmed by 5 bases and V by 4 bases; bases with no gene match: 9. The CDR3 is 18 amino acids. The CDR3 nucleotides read TGTGCCAGCAGTTCGACTAGCGGGAGGGCATTGGTAACCGGGGAGCTGTTTTTT. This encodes CASSSTSGRALVTGELFF.

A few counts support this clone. CDR3 sequence: CASTIPGTVYEQYF. The CDR3 DNA reads as TGTGCCAGCACCATACCCGGGACTGTCTACGAGCAGTACTTC. The V gene is TRBV6-5, the J gene TRBJ2-7; maybe TRBD2 (6 bases). This CDR3 spans 14 amino acids. Germline CDR1 reads MNHEY; CDR2 reads SVGAGI. Trimming removed 7 bases at V and 3 bases at J, with 16 bases between.

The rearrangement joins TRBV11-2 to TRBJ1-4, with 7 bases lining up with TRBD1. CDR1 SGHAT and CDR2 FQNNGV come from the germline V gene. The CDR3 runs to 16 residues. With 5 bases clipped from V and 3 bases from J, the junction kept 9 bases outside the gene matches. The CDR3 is CASSPRQGKANEKLFF. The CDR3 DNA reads TGTGCCAGCAGCCCCCGACAGGGTAAGGCTAATGAAAAACTGTTTTTT.

The CDR3, as DNA: TGTGCCAGCAGCGTCCGACTAGCGGGAGGGCCCGGTATCTACAATGAGCAGTTCTTC. Its protein is CASSVRLAGGPGIYNEQFF. This chain joins TRBV9 and TRBJ2-1; 14 bases are shared with TRBD2. This CDR3 region has 19 residues. V shed 2 bases and J 3 bases; nucleotides not matched to a gene: 10. Germline CDR1 SGDLS, CDR2 YYNGEE.